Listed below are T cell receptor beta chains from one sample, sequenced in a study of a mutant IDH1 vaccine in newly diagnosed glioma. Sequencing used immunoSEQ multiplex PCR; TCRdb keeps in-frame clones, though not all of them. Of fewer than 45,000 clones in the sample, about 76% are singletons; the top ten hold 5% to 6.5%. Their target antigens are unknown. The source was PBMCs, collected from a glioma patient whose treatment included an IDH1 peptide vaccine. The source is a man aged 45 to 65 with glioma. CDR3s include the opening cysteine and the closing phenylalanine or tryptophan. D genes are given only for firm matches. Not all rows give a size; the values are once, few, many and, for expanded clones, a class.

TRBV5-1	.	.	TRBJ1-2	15	TGCGCCAGCAGCTTGGAGTACAGCCCTAACTATGGCTACACCTTC	CASSLEYSPNYGYTF
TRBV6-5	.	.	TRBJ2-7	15	TGTGCCAGCAGTTACGGGGCAGGTGGCGGCTACGAGCAGTACTTC	CASSYGAGGGYEQYF
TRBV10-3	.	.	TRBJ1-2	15	TGTGCCATCGGGCCGGACCCGACGCCTAACTATGGCTACACCTTC	CAIGPDPTPNYGYTF
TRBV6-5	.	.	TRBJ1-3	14	TGTGCCAGCAGTTACGAGGGAACTGGAAACACCATATATTTT	CASSYEGTGNTIYF
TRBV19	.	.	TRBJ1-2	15	TGTGCCAGTAGTATCGGGCGGGGTCAGGACTATGGCTACACCTTC	CASSIGRGQDYGYTF
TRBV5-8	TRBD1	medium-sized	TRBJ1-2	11	TGTGCCAGCAGCTTCGGGACAGGGGAAACCTTC	CASSFGTGETF
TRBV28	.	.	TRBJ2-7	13	TGTGCCAGCAGCCCCACGGAGGGTGGAGAGCAGTACTTC	CASSPTEGGEQYF
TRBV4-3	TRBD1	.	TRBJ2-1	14	TGCGCCAGCAGCCAAGCCGGGACAGTAAATGAGCAGTTCTTC	CASSQAGTVNEQFF
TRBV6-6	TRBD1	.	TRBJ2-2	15	TGTGCCAGCAGGACAGGGGGCAGGGACACCGGGGAGCTGTTTTTT	CASRTGGRDTGELFF
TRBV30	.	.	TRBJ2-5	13	TGTGCCTGGAGCACAGGGTACGGGGAGACCCAGTACTTC	CAWSTGYGETQYF
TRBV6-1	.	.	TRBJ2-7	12	TGTGCCAGCTTTCAAGACAGCTACGAGCAGTACTTC	CASFQDSYEQYF
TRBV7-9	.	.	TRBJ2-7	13	TGTGCCAGCAGCTTAGCCCTCTCCTACGAGCAGTACTTC	CASSLALSYEQYF
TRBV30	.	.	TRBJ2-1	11	TGTGCCTGGAGTGTACACGAGGAAAAGGTCTTC	CAWSVHEEKVF